The source of this T cell receptor beta chain is a study of blood T cells in healthy people across ages (dated by TCRdb to about 2015). Notes on the research overall: Template switching captured roughly one uniquely barcoded TCR beta cDNA molecule per two T cells in model experiments. Two additional independent replicas of 1 million unique cDNA reads from the same blood draw were analyzed for two donors (one aged 18 to 30 and one aged 80 or older). Donors of different ages were randomly distributed across sequencing lanes to avoid experimental bias. To track age-related changes in TCR beta repertoire diversity, the study relied on deep sequencing normalized with unique cDNA molecular identifiers. The donors were divided into four age groups: young (average around 16 years), middle-aged (about 39), aged (approximately 64) and long-lived (82). What the work shows at the level of the full study, not this receptor alone: Compared with the aged group, more naive CD4+ T cells, fewer expanded clones and increased TCR diversity were shown by the long-lived group, suggesting age selection. Because donor CMV infection status was unknown, age-related changes in expanded clonotypes were potentially confounded. Observed TCR beta diversity per million T cells fell roughly linearly with age, and a significant reduction was already apparent by age around 40. Conclusive comparison of naive and antigen-experienced compartments was prevented by the profiling of bulk unsorted PBMCs. Estimates of total diversity from one million sequenced T cells were regarded as lower bounds and underestimates. The percentage of naive T cells measured by flow cytometry correlated strongly with observed TCR beta diversity.

Donors were under 40 systemically healthy Caucasian individuals from Russia aged 6 to 90 years. Approximately 9.3 milliliters of peripheral blood were collected from each donor into EDTA-treated Vacutainer tubes. PBMCs were isolated by Ficoll-Paque density-gradient centrifugation, with at least 7 million obtained per sample. Trizol reagent was used to extract total RNA from the PBMCs, yielding at least 5 micrograms per sample. For every donor, flow cytometry on a PBMC aliquot measured the percentage of naive CD45RAhigh/CD27high T cells. Trimming takes 5 bases off V and 1 base off J; junction bases not matched to a gene: 10. Reading the germline V gene gives CDR1 SGHTA and CDR2 FQGNSA. The CDR3 numbers 19 residues from cysteine through phenylalanine. The only DNA kept is the CDR3, 57 bases in frame from the first base. The library was obtained by 5' RACE. TCRdb names Illumina HiSeq 2500 as the instrument used. A second PCR of about 7 to 12 cycles was run with a J-beta primer mix and a sample-barcoded 5' primer. Each TCR beta cDNA molecule received a unique molecular identifier from a template-switch 5' adaptor carrying 12 random nucleotides. Each sample yielded at least 3 million CDR3-containing paired-end reads. First-strand cDNA synthesis was performed from all RNA using the Mint cDNA synthesis kit, with priming by a TRBC-specific oligonucleotide. Following uracil-DNA glycosylase treatment, a first 18-cycle PCR with universal primers M1SS and BC2_uni_R was performed on all cDNA. In the original analysis: For normalization, 1 million high-quality reads were randomly selected from each sample, with every read carrying a distinct molecular identifier. Reads with shared molecular identifiers were discarded instead of being binned into consensus sequences. MiTCR, with a Q25 quality threshold and the strictest error-elimination algorithm, was used for CDR3 identification, clonotype clustering and error correction. A nonparametric unseen species model using Euler transformation provided a lower-bound estimate of total TCR beta diversity. TCRdb took the public reads, trimmed them with fastp at Q25, ran MiXCR for clone calling and kept in-frame beta chains. Every distinct CDR3 protein forms one entry, paired with its most common genes and DNA. TCRdb's processing, not the study's, gives the V and J calls here. The sample data list hundreds of thousands of distinct CDR3 sequences, and around two thirds of these were observed just once. The ten largest clones capture around a quarter of the sample.

There are a few counts of this clonotype. No cognate antigen has been identified for it. No quality values exist for individual bases; no much larger clone is one base distant. This TCR was recovered from a man aged 30 to 39 in good health. Sample: blood. The sequence is built from TRBV7-2 and TRBJ2-6; TRBD1 lines up with 11 middle nucleotides. CDR3 protein: CASSLGQGGLYSGANVLTF. The DNA is as follows: TGTGCCAGCAGCCTGGGACAGGGGGGGTTGTATTCTGGGGCCAACGTCCTGACTTTC.